This TCR beta chain was captured by sequencing in a study of CD8 T cells in ankylosing spondylitis (TCRdb year 2017). For the study in its entirety: T cell receptor beta repertoires were profiled in healthy donors and ankylosing spondylitis patients so that disease-linked TCR variants could be found. The full study cohort comprised around 23 ankylosing spondylitis patients and over a hundred healthy donors. Peripheral blood was sampled, and synovial fluid was additionally collected from ankylosing spondylitis patients.

Results the study describes overall, beyond this receptor: A TCR beta motif of eight highly homologous amino acid variants appeared characteristic of blood from ankylosing spondylitis patients. The disease-linked clones were reported as significantly enriched in matched synovial fluid samples from ankylosing spondylitis patients. Some motif variants were previously reported in synovial fluid and blood of reactive arthritis patients, suggesting common disease-initiation mechanisms. A CD8+ phenotype was shown by the disease-linked clones, which were found at relatively low frequencies in peripheral blood.

About this clonotype: It has no known antigen specificity. No per-base quality is available; no much larger clone lies one base away.

The CDR3 has 15 amino acids, counting the end cysteine and phenylalanine. The CDR3 DNA has 45 bases and is translated from base 1. CDR1 DFQATT and CDR2 SNEGSKA are derived from the germline V gene (reference sequence). At the junction V is shortened by 3 bases and J by 3 bases; bases outside the gene matches: 8. Sequencing relied on an Illumina HiSeq 2500. Quantitative 5'-RACE with molecular barcodes was used to prepare TCR beta libraries. The original pipeline was this. To identify disease-linked TCR variants, a new computational method was used, one built on a probabilistic model of VDJ rearrangement. TCRdb trimmed public reads at Q25 via fastp, called clones via MiXCR and kept in-frame beta chains. Every entry covers one CDR3 protein and lists the most common genes and DNA from its rows. The V and J calls come from TCRdb's annotation, not from the publication. The sample table records around 130,000 distinct CDR3 sequences; around 9.3% of these occur just once. The ten biggest clones cover about 3.6% of the sample.

Sequencing was performed on blood, either unsorted or a sorted T cell fraction (not recorded which). The source of this sequence is a male donor with ankylosing spondylitis or in good health (not recorded which). The rearranged segments are TRBV20-1 and TRBJ2-3, with 8 junctional bases fitting TRBD1. The CDR3 is CSASMGRGPTDTQYF. The nucleotide sequence is given as TGCAGTGCTAGTATGGGCAGGGGGCCGACAGATACGCAGTATTTT.